Shown below are 27 T cell receptor beta chains from a single sample sequenced in a study of T-cell reconstitution after alpha-beta-depleted transplantation in children. TCRbeta library construction was performed incorporating unique molecular identifiers. Each CDR3 protein is one row after TCRdb ran MiXCR on the PCR reads. The table has 530,000 or so distinct CDR3 sequences, 27% seen once. Material: PBMCs, obtained before TCRalphabeta/CD19-depleted stem cell transplant. The source of these receptors is a boy younger than two with Wiskott-Aldrich syndrome, due to receive a stem cell transplant.

The table lists this clonotype with a few counts. The V and J genes are TRBV10-3 and TRBJ2-2; 10 nucleotides align to TRBD2. The CDR3 loop spans 16 amino acids. With 2 bases clipped from V and 6 bases from J, the junction kept 6 bases outside the gene matches. Germline V CDR1 and CDR2: ENHRY, SYGVKD. CDR3 bases: TGTGCCATCAGTGAGCAGCTAGCGGGAGCCGCCGGGGAGCTGTTTTTT. Encoded protein: CAISEQLAGAAGELFF.

The J gene is TRBJ2-7, the V gene TRBV7-9, with a possible D match to TRBD2 (5 bases). Trimming took 7 bases from V and 0 from J, leaving 13 bases between them. Germline V lookup: CDR1 SEHNR, CDR2 FQNEAQ (reference sequence). The length of the CDR3 is 14 residues. The CDR3 nucleotides are TGTGCCAGCACCCGGACTTCATACTCCTACGAGCAGTACTTC. Translation gives CASTRTSYSYEQYF. Full variable domain (missing parts from reference TRBV7-9 and TRBJ2-7): DTGVSQNPRHKITKRGQNVTFRCDPISEHNRLYWYRQTLGQGPEFLTYFQNEAQLEKSRLLSDRFSAERPKGSFSTLEIQRTEQGDSAMYLCASTRTSYSYEQYFGPGTRLTVT.

This chain connects TRBV5-1 to TRBJ2-2; 9 nucleotides agree with TRBD2. CDR1 and CDR2 (germline): SGHRS, YFSETQ. J gave up 5 bases and V 6 bases, and 8 bases lay outside the gene matches. The CDR3 runs 15 residues. The CDR3 spells CASTIIAGVTGELFF. The CDR3 DNA reads as TGCGCCAGCACCATTATAGCGGGAGTGACCGGGGAGCTGTTTTTT.

V gene TRBV7-9 combines with J gene TRBJ1-6; the D is unclear. V was clipped by 11 bases and J by 10 bases, with 18 bases between them. This CDR3 spans 13 amino acids. CDR1 and CDR2 (germline): SEHNR, FQNEAQ (reference sequence). Written as DNA, the CDR3 is TGTGCCGTCCGCGGGGAGGGTGTGTCACCCCTCCACTTT. It encodes CAVRGEGVSPLHF.

The chain recombines TRBV5-6 with TRBJ2-1; no reliable D call. This CDR3 has 16 amino acids. The V and J ends lost 0 bases and 4 bases respectively, with 14 bases between them. Per germline, CDR1 SGHDT and CDR2 YYEEEE. CDR3 in amino acids: CASSLAPERLYNEQFF. Here the CDR3 DNA reads TGTGCCAGCAGCTTGGCCCCGGAGCGACTTTACAATGAGCAGTTCTTC.

This clonotype was counted only a few times. The rearrangement uses TRBV15 and TRBJ2-5, with 8 bases that match TRBD2. Trimming at V came to 1 base and at J to 5 bases, leaving 6 bases not matched to a gene. CDR3 length: 15 amino acids. Germline CDR1 is LNHNV and CDR2 is YYDKDF (reference sequence). CDR3 region: CATSRGLEREETQYF. As DNA, the CDR3 is TGTGCCACCAGCAGAGGGCTAGAGCGGGAGGAGACCCAGTACTTC.

The chain has TRBV7-2 and TRBJ2-5; 11 bases agree with TRBD2. This CDR3 has 15 residues. The V and J ends lost 2 bases and 4 bases, in that order; junction bases with no gene match: 3. CDR1 SGHTA and CDR2 FQGNSA come from the germline V gene. The CDR3 DNA follows: TGTGCCAGCAGCTTAACTAGCGGGAGACTAGAGACCCAGTACTTC. This translates into CASSLTSGRLETQYF. The full variable domain, with the rest looked up from reference TRBV7-2 and TRBJ2-5, is GAGVSQSPSNKVTEKGKDVELRCDPISGHTALYWYRQSLGQGLEFLIYFQGNSAPDKSGLPSDRFSAERTGGSVSTLTIQRTQQEDSAVYLCASSLTSGRLETQYFGPGTRLLVL.

This clonotype was detected ten times or more. V usage is TRBV6-1 and J usage is TRBJ2-7; D might be TRBD1 or TRBD2, each matching 5 bases. This CDR3 contains 13 residues. The germline CDR1 and CDR2 sequences are MNHNS and SASEGT. The V end lost 11 bases, the J end lost 2 bases, and 16 bases lay between the germline ends. The CDR3 reads CAGDLRNAYEQYF. CDR3 DNA: TGTGCCGGGGACCTTCGTAACGCCTACGAGCAGTACTTC.

This clonotype was seen a few times. The rearrangement links TRBV20-1 to TRBJ2-1, with 12 bases that match TRBD2. CDR1 DFQATT and CDR2 SNEGSKA come from the germline V gene (reference sequence). This CDR3 comprises 18 residues. CDR3 sequence reads: CTGDRTSGTCPHYNEQFF. As DNA, the CDR3 is TGCACCGGAGATCGGACTAGCGGGACCTGCCCTCACTACAATGAGCAGTTCTTC.

V is TRBV20-1 and J is TRBJ1-1; D uncertain. Germline V gene sequence: CDR1 DFQATT, CDR2 SNEGSKA (reference sequence). Trimming took off 6 bases at V and 6 bases at J, with 8 bases between the two ends. The CDR3 sequence is 10 residues long. The CDR3 DNA reads as TGCAGTGCCGATCTACCTGAAGCTTTCTTT. This sequence encodes CSADLPEAFF.

CDR3 protein: CASKDSLNTEAFF. Written as DNA, the CDR3 is TGTGCCAGTAAGGACAGCTTGAACACTGAAGCTTTCTTT. The chain employs TRBV12-3 or TRBV12-4 and TRBJ1-1; TRBD1 might be the D (6 bases). This CDR3 region has 13 residues. The V end was cut by 9 bases, the J end by 0 bases, with 11 bases between.

This clonotype was detected only a few times. J is TRBJ2-5 and V is TRBV5-1; TRBD2 matches at 12 bases. The ends lost 4 bases at V and 4 bases at J; junction bases unmatched: 8. The CDR3 runs 16 residues. Germline loops: CDR1 SGHRS, CDR2 YFSETQ. CDR3 coding DNA: TGCGCCAGCAGCCCAGCTAGCGGGAGGGCCTTAGAGACCCAGTACTTC. It codes for CASSPASGRALETQYF.

The J gene is TRBJ2-7, the V gene TRBV2; D call uncertain. This CDR3 has 12 amino acids. Germline CDR1 SNHLY, CDR2 FYNNEI. V lost 6 bases, J lost 7 bases, and 13 bases lay in between. The chain's CDR3 is CASSKSLDEQYF. The CDR3 DNA reads TGTGCCAGCAGCAAGTCCTTAGATGAGCAGTACTTC.

The V gene is TRBV11-2, the J gene TRBJ1-2; D unclear. V was shortened by 4 bases and J by 5 bases, with 14 bases between the two germline ends. The germline CDR1 and CDR2 sequences are SGHAT and FQNNGV. The CDR3 consists of 14 residues. CDR3 sequence reads: CASSSGRGAYGYTF. The CDR3 coding sequence is TGTGCCAGCAGCTCCGGCCGCGGCGCGTATGGCTACACCTTC.

The chain recombines TRBV29-1 with TRBJ2-3; D remains ambiguous. This CDR3 is 14 amino acids long. Trimming removed 5 bases at V and 4 bases at J, with 16 bases between. From germline, CDR1 is SQVTM and CDR2 ANQGSEA. The CDR3 nucleotides are TGCAGCGTTCTACCCCTGGGGTCCCCAGATACGCAGTATTTT. Translated, it gives CSVLPLGSPDTQYF.

The J gene is TRBJ2-6, the V gene TRBV5-1; D unclear. This CDR3 contains 16 residues. Trimming removed 5 bases from V and 0 bases from J, with 12 bases in between. CDR1 and CDR2 from the germline V gene are SGHRS and YFSETQ. CDR3: CASSLTPNSGANVLTF. The CDR3 nucleotides are TGCGCCAGCAGTCTGACACCTAACTCTGGGGCCAACGTCCTGACTTTC.

The V and J genes are TRBV28 and TRBJ2-7; D could derive from TRBD1 or TRBD2 (5 bases each). Germline values: CDR1 MDHEN, CDR2 SYDVKM. The CDR3 runs to 13 residues. This CDR3 is CANRGAASYEQYF. Written as DNA, the CDR3 is TGTGCAAACAGAGGGGCCGCCTCCTACGAGCAGTACTTC.

The sample holds a few counts of this clonotype. The chain links TRBV5-1 to TRBJ2-7; possible D gene TRBD1, 5 bases. Germline V gene lookup returns CDR1 SGHRS and CDR2 YFSETQ. There are 14 residues in the CDR3. V lost 4 bases to trimming and J lost 6 bases, with 17 bases between them. CDR3 nucleotides: TGCGCCAGCAGCGGACCGACAGTCACGGGCGAGCAGTACTTC. This sequence encodes CASSGPTVTGEQYF.

The CDR3, as DNA: TGTGCCAGCAGCTTAGAAGGGACTAGCGGGAATGAGCAGTTCTTC. Protein: CASSLEGTSGNEQFF. The rearrangement joins TRBV11-3 to TRBJ2-1, with TRBD2 matching 12 bases. V gave up 0 bases and J gave up 7 bases; unmatched junction bases: 1. The germline gives CDR1 SGHNT, CDR2 YENEEA. The CDR3 extends over 15 amino acids.

The V gene is TRBV12-3 or TRBV12-4, the J gene TRBJ2-1, with D unclear. The CDR3 runs to 17 residues. The V end lost 2 bases, the J end lost 0 bases, and 14 bases lay between the germline ends. CDR3 region: CASSLSRLLSSYNEQFF. In nucleotides, the CDR3 is TGTGCCAGCAGTTTAAGTCGGCTCCTAAGCTCCTACAATGAGCAGTTCTTC.

This clonotype was found a few times. The rearrangement joins TRBV12-3 or TRBV12-4 to TRBJ2-2, with TRBD2 identical over 7 bases. The V segment lost 3 bases and the J segment 6 bases; nucleotides outside the gene matches: 13. The CDR3 is 17 amino acids. DNA for the CDR3: TGTGCCAGCAGTTTCCCCCGATTGGCTAGCGGTGCCGGGGAGCTGTTTTTT. Translated, it gives CASSFPRLASGAGELFF.

This sequence joins TRBV20-1 and TRBJ1-2; D is unclear. This CDR3 region has 16 residues. V lost 5 bases and J lost 0, with 19 bases in between. Germline CDR1 DFQATT, CDR2 SNEGSKA (reference sequence). CDR3 DNA: TGCAGTGCTGACCGAGGACGTTTCCGTGCTAACTATGGCTACACCTTC. Translating gives CSADRGRFRANYGYTF.

The V call is TRBV9, the J call TRBJ1-5; D unclear. V lost 4 bases and J 6 bases, leaving 11 bases between the germline ends. The CDR3 spans 13 residues. The germline CDR1 and CDR2 sequences are SGDLS and YYNGEE. The CDR3 bases are TGTGCCAGCAGCCCTAGCTCTGGTCAGCCCCAGCATTTT. Translation gives CASSPSSGQPQHF. The whole variable domain, filled in from reference TRBV9 and TRBJ1-5, reads DSGVTQTPKHLITATGQRVTLRCSPRSGDLSVYWYQQSLDQGLQFLIQYYNGEERAKGNILERFSAQQFPDLHSELNLSSLELGDSALYFCASSPSSGQPQHFGDGTRLSIL.

The table lists this clonotype with a few counts. One junction end does not reproduce the germline sequence, and a read error may be involved. This sequence joins TRBV7-9 and TRBJ1-2; TRBD1 is a possible D gene (5 bases). The CDR3 contains 8 residues. Germline lookup yields CDR1 SEHNR and CDR2 FQNEAQ (reference sequence). The DNA of the CDR3 is TGTGCCAGCAGCTTGGGGCGCTTC. It specifies CASSLGRF.

This clonotype was detected a few times. The rearrangement uses TRBV20-1 and TRBJ2-1; TRBD2 matches 8 bases. There are 15 residues in the CDR3. After removal of 0 bases from V and 8 bases from J, the junction contained 9 bases not matched to a gene. Germline V gives CDR1 DFQATT, CDR2 SNEGSKA (reference sequence). The DNA of the CDR3 is TGCAGTGCTAGAGATACCGGGAGGGCCGGGGATGAGCAGTTCTTC. This translates into CSARDTGRAGDEQFF.

The gene calls are TRBV5-1 and TRBJ2-3, with 8 bases matching TRBD2. The CDR3 extends over 15 amino acids. Trimming took 3 bases from V and 2 from J; bases not matched to a gene: 5. Germline V gives CDR1 SGHRS, CDR2 YFSETQ. The CDR3 DNA sequence: TGCGCCAGCAGCTCGGGGGGGGGACCCACAGATACGCAGTATTTT. Its translation: CASSSGGGPTDTQYF.

A few counts support this clonotype. CDR3 region: CASSRQWTGSTGELFF. The CDR3 DNA is TGTGCCAGCAGTCGCCAGTGGACAGGGAGCACCGGGGAGCTGTTTTTT. The rearrangement uses TRBV12-3 or TRBV12-4 and TRBJ2-2, with 8 bases fitting TRBD1. The CDR3 contains 16 residues. The J segment lost 4 bases and the V segment lost 5 bases, leaving 9 bases of the junction unmatched.